These 22 T cell receptor beta chains came from one sample sequenced in a study of cytomegalovirus exposure and HLA in healthy donors. With 60 Vbeta and 13 Jbeta primers, the PCR was carried out. Generated by immunoSEQ multiplex PCR, the TCRdb table keeps only in-frame clones and is missing some. The table includes some 150,000 clones, over 70% detected once. The sample consisted of PBMCs. The receptors originated from a man aged 25 to 40 in good health and CMV-seronegative.

A few counts support this clone. The chain employs TRBV29-1 and TRBJ1-3; D uncertain. Germline lookup yields CDR1 SQVTM and CDR2 ANQGSEA. V was shortened by 1 base and J by 0 bases, with 7 bases between the two germline ends. The CDR3 spans 14 residues. The DNA for the CDR3 is TGCAGCGTTGAAGCTGTTCTCTCTGGAAACACCATATATTTT. Encoded protein: CSVEAVLSGNTIYF.

In its sample, this clone was seen once. The chain carries TRBV6-6 and TRBJ2-2; 12 bases agree with TRBD2. CDR3 length: 15 residues. V lost 7 bases, J lost 1 base, and 1 base stayed unmatched. The germline V gene encodes CDR1 MNHNY and CDR2 SVGAGI (reference sequence). This CDR3 reads CASKGLAGNTGELFF. The CDR3 DNA follows: TGTGCCAGCAAGGGACTAGCGGGGAACACCGGGGAGCTGTTTTTT.

The chain combines TRBV6-5 with TRBJ2-7; D possibly corresponds to TRBD2 (6 bases). The germline V gene encodes CDR1 MNHEY and CDR2 SVGAGI. The CDR3 runs to 15 residues. Between the trimmed V and J ends, which lost 0 bases and 0 bases, there was a span of 9 bases. The CDR3 bases are TGTGCCAGCAGTTACTCGGCGGGGCTCTCCTACGAGCAGTACTTC. This encodes CASSYSAGLSYEQYF.

This chain's CDR3 is CASSVLRGEGEQYF. CDR3 DNA sequence: TGTGCCAGCAGTGTATTGCGGGGGGAGGGGGAGCAGTACTTC. This rearrangement joins TRBV6-1 to TRBJ2-7, with 8 bases aligning to TRBD2. In germline, CDR1 is MNHNS, CDR2 SASEGT. J gave up 7 bases and V 4 bases, and 9 bases lay outside the gene matches. CDR3 length equals 14 residues.

The chain has TRBV19 and TRBJ1-4; tentatively, D is TRBD1 (5 bases). Germline-derived CDR1 and CDR2 are LNHDA and SQIVND (reference sequence). Trimming took 5 bases from V and 0 from J, leaving 10 bases between them. The CDR3 sequence is 15 residues long. The CDR3 reads CASSLTASTNEKLFF. The CDR3 DNA is TGTGCCAGTAGTCTGACAGCTTCAACTAATGAAAAACTGTTTTTT.

This clone came up once. The V and J genes are TRBV7-3 and TRBJ2-1; 9 bases are shared with TRBD1. Germline trimming cut 5 bases from V and 8 bases from J; bases unmatched to any gene: 10. The germline V gene encodes CDR1 SGHTA and CDR2 FQGTGA. This CDR3 contains 15 residues. The CDR3 loop is CASSPGTGWEDEQFF. As DNA, the CDR3 is TGTGCCAGCAGCCCCGGGACAGGGTGGGAAGATGAGCAGTTCTTC.

V gene TRBV6-6 combines with J gene TRBJ1-2; no definite D call. V lost 4 bases and J 3 bases, leaving 6 bases between the germline ends. The CDR3 sequence is 12 residues long. Germline CDR1 reads MNHNY; CDR2 reads SVGAGI (reference sequence). This CDR3 reads CASSLSDYGYTF. The CDR3 DNA is TGTGCCAGCAGTTTGTCGGACTATGGCTACACCTTC.

This clone appeared once. The chain joins TRBV5-1 to TRBJ2-2, with 8 bases that match TRBD1. CDR1 and CDR2 from the germline V gene are SGHRS and YFSETQ. This CDR3 spans 17 amino acids. J was trimmed by 7 bases and V by 0 bases; bases with no gene match: 11. The CDR3 region is CASSLARTGRIHGELFF. CDR3 DNA: TGCGCCAGCAGCTTGGCCAGGACAGGGAGAATCCACGGGGAGCTGTTTTTT.

In its sample, this clone was seen once. The V call is TRBV9, the J call TRBJ2-5; TRBD2 matches 8 bases. CDR1 is SGDLS and CDR2 is YYNGEE in the germline V gene. V lost 0 bases, J lost 1 base, and 5 bases stayed unmatched. There are 16 residues in the CDR3. The CDR3 protein is CASSVGSSGLQETQYF. The CDR3, as DNA: TGTGCCAGCAGCGTAGGTTCTAGCGGGCTCCAAGAGACCCAGTACTTC. Using reference TRBV9 and TRBJ2-5 for the parts outside the CDR3, the full variable domain is DSGVTQTPKHLITATGQRVTLRCSPRSGDLSVYWYQQSLDQGLQFLIQYYNGEERAKGNILERFSAQQFPDLHSELNLSSLELGDSALYFCASSVGSSGLQETQYFGPGTRLLVL.

The chain joins TRBV30 to TRBJ2-1, with 8 bases matching TRBD2. V trimming: 4 bases; J trimming: 4 bases; junction bases outside the gene matches: 12. The germline CDR1 and CDR2 sequences are GTSNPN and SVGIG (reference sequence). The CDR3 sequence is 16 residues long. This CDR3 is CAWIPIVAGPYNEQFF. In DNA, the CDR3 is TGTGCCTGGATCCCGATAGTAGCGGGGCCTTACAATGAGCAGTTCTTC.

The chain recombines TRBV7-6 with TRBJ2-1, with 7 bases aligning to TRBD1. V trimming: 3 bases; J trimming: 7 bases; junction bases outside the gene matches: 18. The CDR3 totals 18 residues. Per germline, CDR1 SGHVS and CDR2 FNYEAQ. The DNA of the CDR3 is TGTGCCAGCAGCTTGACCGGGACAGCGATCCTCGCTGGGAATGAGCAGTTCTTC. It yields the protein CASSLTGTAILAGNEQFF.

The chain carries TRBV7-3 and TRBJ2-1; 7 bases are a match to TRBD1. This CDR3 has 14 residues. V lost 1 base to trimming and J lost 7 bases; unmatched junction nucleotides: 4. Germline V gives CDR1 SGHTA, CDR2 FQGTGA. The CDR3 DNA sequence: TGTGCCAGCAGCTTAATAGGGACAGCTAATGAGCAGTTCTTC. It codes for CASSLIGTANEQFF. Combining the CDR3 with reference TRBV7-3 and TRBJ2-1 gives the whole variable domain GAGVSQTPSNKVTEKGKYVELRCDPISGHTALYWYRQSLGQGPEFLIYFQGTGAADDSGLPNDRFFAVRPEGSVSTLKIQRTERGDSAVYLCASSLIGTANEQFFGPGTRLTVL.

This clone has only one observation. The V and J genes are TRBV4-1 and TRBJ1-2, with TRBD1 identical over 7 bases. The V and J ends lost 0 bases and 3 bases, in that order; junction bases with no gene match: 10. The CDR3 has 17 amino acids. Germline values: CDR1 MGHRA, CDR2 YSYEKL. CDR3 in amino acids: CASSQDRTGVYDYGYTF. The CDR3 nucleotides read TGCGCCAGCAGCCAAGATCGTACAGGGGTTTATGACTATGGCTACACCTTC.

The J gene is TRBJ2-5, the V gene TRBV5-1; tentative D call: TRBD1 (7 bases). The germline gives CDR1 SGHRS, CDR2 YFSETQ. V lost 4 bases, J lost 4 bases, and 20 bases lay in between. The length of the CDR3 is 16 residues. CDR3 coding DNA: TGCGCCAGCAGCGTGAACGGGGGCCAGGGGGGAGAGACCCAGTACTTC. Translation gives CASSVNGGQGGETQYF.

This clone was seen only once. DNA for the CDR3: TGTGCCAGCAGCCCCGAGACAGTCTATGGCTACACCTTC. Residues: CASSPETVYGYTF. The chain recombines TRBV7-2 with TRBJ1-2, with a possible D match to TRBD1 (5 bases). The CDR3 loop spans 13 amino acids. CDR1 and CDR2 from the germline V gene are SGHTA and FQGNSA. The V and J ends lost 5 bases and 4 bases respectively, with 11 bases between them.

CDR3 sequence (DNA): TGTGCCTGGAGTGCGAGGACAGGGCTTACCGGGGAGCTGTTTTTT. Translating it yields CAWSARTGLTGELFF. The rearrangement uses TRBV30 and TRBJ2-2; 8 positions match TRBD1. The CDR3 is made up of 15 amino acids. In germline, CDR1 is GTSNPN, CDR2 SVGIG (reference sequence). J lost 5 bases, V lost 1 base, and 6 bases had no gene match.

The chain has TRBV25-1 and TRBJ1-1, with 7 bases matching TRBD1. CDR1 MGHDK and CDR2 SYGVNS come from the germline V gene. J was trimmed by 4 bases and V by 3 bases; bases with no gene match: 8. This CDR3 is 15 amino acids long. The CDR3 DNA reads as TGTGCCAGCAGTGAGGCGACAGGGCAGGGCACTGAAGCTTTCTTT. Protein: CASSEATGQGTEAFF.

Comments on this clone: A junction end diverges from the germline sequence, so it may reflect a read error. This chain uses TRBV7-9 with TRBJ2-5; D is perhaps TRBD1 (6 bases). This CDR3 has 14 amino acids. CDR1 SEHNR and CDR2 FQNEAQ come from the germline V gene (reference sequence). CDR3 nucleotides: TGTTCCAGCAGCTTAGTGAGGGGGCAAGAGACCCAGTACTTC. Translated: CSSSLVRGQETQYF.

The V call is TRBV7-3, the J call TRBJ2-2; D perhaps matches TRBD2 (6 bases). The CDR3 runs to 13 residues. V dropped 5 bases and J dropped 7 bases, with 11 bases sitting between them. Germline CDR1 is SGHTA and CDR2 is FQGTGA. CDR3 bases: TGTGCCAGCAGCAAACCGGAGGGCGGGGAGCTGTTTTTT. Translation: CASSKPEGGELFF.

In the case of this clone: One end of the junction fails to match germline, which may point to a read error. V and J are TRBV9 and TRBJ1-1; 7 bases agree with TRBD1. CDR3 length: 12 residues. The germline CDR1 and CDR2 sequences are SGDLS and YYNGEE. The CDR3 coding sequence is TGTGCCAGCAGCCCCCCGGGACAGTGGCTCGATTTT. Residues: CASSPPGQWLDF.

This clone appeared a few times. The chain combines TRBV28 with TRBJ1-2, with D unclear. The germline gives CDR1 MDHEN, CDR2 SYDVKM. The germline V and J ends were trimmed by 3 bases and 0 bases, with 11 bases remaining between them. The length of the CDR3 is 15 residues. CDR3 sequence: CASSFSGKANYGYTF. CDR3 coding DNA: TGTGCCAGCAGTTTTTCGGGGAAGGCTAACTATGGCTACACCTTC.

V usage is TRBV18 and J usage is TRBJ2-7; 7 bases align to TRBD2. CDR3 length: 16 residues. With 0 bases clipped from V and 2 bases from J, the junction kept 7 bases outside the gene matches. Germline assignment: CDR1 KGHSH and CDR2 LQKENI. CDR3 bases: TGTGCCAGCTCACCACCAGGCGGGGGTAGCCCCTACGAGCAGTACTTC. Protein product: CASSPPGGGSPYEQYF.